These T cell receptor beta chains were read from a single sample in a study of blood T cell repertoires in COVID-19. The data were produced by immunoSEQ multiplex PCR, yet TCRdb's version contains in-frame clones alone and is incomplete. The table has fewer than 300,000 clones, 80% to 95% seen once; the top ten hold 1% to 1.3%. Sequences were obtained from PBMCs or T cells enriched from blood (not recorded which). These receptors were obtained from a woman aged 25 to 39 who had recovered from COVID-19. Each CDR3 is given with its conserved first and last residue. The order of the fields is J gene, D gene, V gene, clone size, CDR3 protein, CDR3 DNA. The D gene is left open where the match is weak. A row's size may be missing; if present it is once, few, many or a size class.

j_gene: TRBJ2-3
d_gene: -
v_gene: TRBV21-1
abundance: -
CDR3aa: CASSIVPGLAGTDTQYF
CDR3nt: TGTGCCAGCAGCATCGTTCCGGGACTAGCGGGAACAGATACGCAGTATTTT

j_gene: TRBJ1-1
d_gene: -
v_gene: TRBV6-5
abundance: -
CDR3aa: CASSPGQATEAFF
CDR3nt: TGTGCCAGCAGCCCCGGTCAGGCAACTGAAGCTTTCTTT

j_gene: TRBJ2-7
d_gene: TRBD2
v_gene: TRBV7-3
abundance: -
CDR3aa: CASSSAGGYEQYF
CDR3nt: TGTGCCAGCAGCTCCGCGGGGGGCTACGAGCAGTACTTC

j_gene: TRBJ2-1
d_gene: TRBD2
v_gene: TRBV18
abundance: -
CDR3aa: CASSYTSGSYNEQFF
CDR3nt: TGTGCCAGCTCATACACTAGCGGGTCCTACAATGAGCAGTTCTTC

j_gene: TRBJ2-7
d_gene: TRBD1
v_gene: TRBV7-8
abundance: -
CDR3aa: CASSLERTGPTYEQYF
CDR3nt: TGTGCCAGCAGCTTAGAGAGGACAGGGCCCACCTACGAGCAGTACTTC

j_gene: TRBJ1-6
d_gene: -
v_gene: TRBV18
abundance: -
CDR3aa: CASSGTPNSPLHF
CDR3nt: TGTGCCAGCTCAGGGACACCCAATTCACCCCTCCACTTT

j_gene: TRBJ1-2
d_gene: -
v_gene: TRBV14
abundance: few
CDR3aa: CASSHESGTHLRSLNYGYTF
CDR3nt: TGTGCCAGCAGCCACGAGTCAGGAACCCACCTTCGCTCCCTTAACTATGGCTACACCTTC

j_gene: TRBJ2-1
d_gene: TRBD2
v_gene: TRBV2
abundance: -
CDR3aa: CASTKREGIYNEQFF
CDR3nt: TGTGCCAGTACCAAGCGGGAGGGAATCTACAATGAGCAGTTCTTC

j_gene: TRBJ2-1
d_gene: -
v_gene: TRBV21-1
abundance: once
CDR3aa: CASQAIAGLYNEQFF
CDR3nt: TGTGCCAGCCAAGCGATCGCGGGACTCTACAATGAGCAGTTCTTC

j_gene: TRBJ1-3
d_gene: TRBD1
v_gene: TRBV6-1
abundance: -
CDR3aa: CASSESGWGQGNTIYF
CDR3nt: TGTGCCAGCAGTGAATCGGGTTGGGGACAGGGAAACACCATATATTTT

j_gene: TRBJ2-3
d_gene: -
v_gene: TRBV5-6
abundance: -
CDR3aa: CASSRRKTGRITDTQYF
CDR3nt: TGTGCCAGCAGCCGAAGAAAAACAGGGAGAATCACAGATACGCAGTATTTT

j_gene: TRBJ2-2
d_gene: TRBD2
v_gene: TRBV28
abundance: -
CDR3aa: CASTPRTRRGGELFF
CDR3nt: TGTGCCAGCACTCCTAGGACTAGGCGGGGCGGGGAGCTGTTTTTT

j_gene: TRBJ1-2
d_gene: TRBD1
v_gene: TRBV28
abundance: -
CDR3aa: CASSAPPGQGNGYTF
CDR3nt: TGTGCCAGCAGTGCACCACCGGGACAGGGGAATGGCTACACCTTC

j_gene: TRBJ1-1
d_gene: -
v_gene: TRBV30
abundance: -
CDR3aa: CAWTLGQVNTEAFF
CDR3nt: TGTGCCTGGACGCTGGGGCAGGTGAACACTGAAGCTTTCTTT

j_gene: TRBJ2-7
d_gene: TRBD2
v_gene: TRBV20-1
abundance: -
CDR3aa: CSASSGFTYEQYF
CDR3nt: TGCAGTGCTAGTAGCGGGTTCACCTACGAGCAGTACTTC

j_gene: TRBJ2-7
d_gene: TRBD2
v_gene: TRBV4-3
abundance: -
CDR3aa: CASSQDLGRDYEQYF
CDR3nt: TGCGCCAGCAGCCAAGATCTAGGGAGGGACTACGAGCAGTACTTC

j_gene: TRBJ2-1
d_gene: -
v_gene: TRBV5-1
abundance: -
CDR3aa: CASSLRGADEQFF
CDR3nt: TGCGCCAGCAGCCTACGGGGGGCAGACGAGCAGTTCTTC

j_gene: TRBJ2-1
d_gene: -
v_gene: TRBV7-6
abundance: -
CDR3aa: CASSRASGNEQFF
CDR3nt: TGTGCCAGCAGCCGGGCGAGCGGCAATGAGCAGTTCTTC

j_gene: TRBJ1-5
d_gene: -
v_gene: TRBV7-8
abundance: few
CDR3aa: CASSLATGIGNQPQHF
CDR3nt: TGTGCCAGCAGCTTAGCAACCGGTATAGGCAATCAGCCCCAGCATTTT

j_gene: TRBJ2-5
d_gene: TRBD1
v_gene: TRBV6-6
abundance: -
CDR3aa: CASSRDRVQETQYF
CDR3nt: TGTGCCAGCAGTCGGGACAGGGTTCAAGAGACCCAGTACTTC

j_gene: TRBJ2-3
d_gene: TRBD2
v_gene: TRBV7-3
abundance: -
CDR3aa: CASSYFGGTSGGTQYF
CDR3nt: TGTGCCAGCAGCTACTTCGGGGGGACTAGCGGAGGGACGCAGTATTTT

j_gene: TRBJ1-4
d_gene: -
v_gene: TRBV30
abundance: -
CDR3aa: CAPGTPNEKLFF
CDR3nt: TGTGCCCCCGGGACACCTAATGAAAAACTGTTTTTT

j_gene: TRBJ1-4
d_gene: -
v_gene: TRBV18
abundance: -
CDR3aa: CASSPGSMRKLFF
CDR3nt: TGTGCCAGCTCCCCGGGGAGTATGAGAAAACTGTTTTTT

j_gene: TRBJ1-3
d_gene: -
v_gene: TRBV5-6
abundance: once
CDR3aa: CASSLGTVYGNTIYF
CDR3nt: TGTGCCAGCAGCTTGGGGACAGTCTACGGAAACACCATATATTTT

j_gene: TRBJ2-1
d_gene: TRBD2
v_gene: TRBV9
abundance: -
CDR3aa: CASSVGGLANNEQFF
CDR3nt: TGTGCCAGCAGCGTAGGAGGACTAGCAAACAATGAGCAGTTCTTC

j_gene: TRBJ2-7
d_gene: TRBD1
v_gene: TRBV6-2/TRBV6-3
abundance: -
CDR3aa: CASSKTGGLSYEQYF
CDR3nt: TGTGCCAGCAGTAAAACAGGGGGCCTCTCCTACGAGCAGTACTTC

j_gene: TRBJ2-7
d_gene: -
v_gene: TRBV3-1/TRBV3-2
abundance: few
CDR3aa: CASSLRLGSSYEQYF
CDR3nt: TGTGCCAGCAGCCTCCGGCTTGGGAGCTCCTACGAGCAGTACTTC

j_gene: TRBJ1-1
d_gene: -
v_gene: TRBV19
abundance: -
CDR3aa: CASRLHLNTEAFF
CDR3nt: TGTGCCAGTAGACTCCACCTGAACACTGAAGCTTTCTTT

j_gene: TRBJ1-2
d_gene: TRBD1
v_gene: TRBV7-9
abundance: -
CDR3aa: CASSRTGDNYGYTF
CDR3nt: TGTGCCAGCAGTCGGACAGGGGATAACTATGGCTACACCTTC